This T cell receptor (beta chain) was found in a study of beta chain features in type 1 diabetes. Every isolated RNA sample was fully reverse transcribed, so sequencing captured expressed TCRB transcripts. Data came from immunoSEQ multiplex PCR; TCRdb stores just in-frame clones and leaves some out. The sample shows roughly 230,000 clones, roughly 9.6% of them seen only once. Study-wide points: Equally in patients and controls, PCR might preferentially amplify shorter templates. Shorter TCRB CDR3s, moderately but significantly so, marked every one of the four CD4+ subsets in Type 1 diabetes patients. A closer apparent resemblance between naive, central memory and Treg TCRB repertoires was seen in patients than in healthy donors.

V was pared by 4 bases and J by 8 bases, with 8 bases of the junction left unmatched. The CDR3 consists of 15 residues. Germline V CDR1 and CDR2: SGHNT, YYREEE (reference sequence). This clone appeared a few times. The antigen is not known. Sorting produced populations that all topped 98% purity. This clonotype was sampled from a young woman in good health. This chain joins TRBV5-4 and TRBJ1-4; 10 bases agree with TRBD1. Material: naive CD4+ T cells from blood. The CDR3 DNA is TGTGCCAGCAGCGTACAGACAGGGGGCGCAGAAAAACTGTTTTTT. Protein sequence: CASSVQTGGAEKLFF. The whole variable domain, remainder taken from reference TRBV5-4 and TRBJ1-4, is ETGVTQSPTHLIKTRGQQVTLRCSSQSGHNTVSWYQQALGQGPQFIFQYYREEENGRGNFPPRFSGLQFPNYSSELNVNALELDDSALYLCASSVQTGGAEKLFFGSGTQLSVL.